Following are 6 T cell receptor beta chains from one sample sequenced in a study of cytomegalovirus exposure and HLA in healthy donors. The study ran its PCR with 60 Vbeta and 13 Jbeta primers. Some clones are missing from TCRdb's copy, which holds only in-frame ones; the method was immunoSEQ multiplex PCR. Of 150,000 to 200,000 clones listed, roughly 79% are singletons. The sequencing input was PBMCs. Every receptor here comes from a male donor in good health and CMV-seropositive.

In the case of this clone: One end of the junction fails to match germline, which may point to a read error. The chain combines TRBV18 with TRBJ1-1, with 10 bases matching TRBD1. This CDR3 is built from 15 residues. Looked up from germline, CDR1 is KGHSH and CDR2 is LQKENI. As DNA, the CDR3 is TGTGCCAGCTCGCTGACAGGGGGCGCGGACACTGAGGCTTTCTTT. Protein: CASSLTGGADTEAFF.

V gene TRBV9 combines with J gene TRBJ2-2; D ambiguous. The CDR3 is made up of 15 amino acids. Between the trimmed V and J ends, which lost 2 bases and 3 bases, there was a span of 11 bases. Germline V gene lookup returns CDR1 SGDLS and CDR2 YYNGEE. CDR3 sequence reads: CASSVSIGDTGELFF. CDR3 coding DNA: TGTGCCAGCAGCGTCTCTATTGGTGACACCGGGGAGCTGTTTTTT.

The chain links TRBV13 to TRBJ2-6; 9 bases map to TRBD1. V was pared by 4 bases and J by 0 bases, with 16 bases of the junction left unmatched. CDR1 and CDR2 from the germline V gene are PRHDT and FYEKMQ (reference sequence). The CDR3 runs to 21 residues. The CDR3 DNA reads as TGTGCCAGCAGCTCTGCCATCCGGGACAGGGTTTTAAGCTCTGGGGCCAACGTCCTGACTTTC. It codes for CASSSAIRDRVLSSGANVLTF.

The chain carries TRBV2 and TRBJ2-7; 13 bases agree with TRBD2. This CDR3 is built from 16 residues. Per the germline V gene, CDR1 is SNHLY and CDR2 is FYNNEI. V was clipped by 6 bases and J by 4 bases; unmatched bases: 9. The CDR3 protein is CASSGLAGALSYEQYF. For the CDR3, the DNA is TGTGCCAGCAGCGGACTAGCGGGGGCCCTAAGTTACGAGCAGTACTTC.

The genes are TRBV27 and TRBJ1-6; D is undetermined. Trimming stripped 1 base from V and 5 bases from J, with 12 bases between. The germline CDR1 and CDR2 sequences are MNHEY and SMNVEV (reference sequence). CDR3 size: 16 residues. The chain's CDR3 is CASSLWSGVDNSPLHF. CDR3 nucleotide sequence: TGTGCCAGCAGTTTATGGTCCGGGGTAGATAATTCACCCCTCCACTTT.

This sequence joins TRBV6-1 and TRBJ2-7, with a possible D match to TRBD1 (7 bases). Germline lookup yields CDR1 MNHNS and CDR2 SASEGT. The CDR3 consists of 13 residues. V lost 3 bases and J lost 5, with 11 bases in between. The CDR3 region has the DNA TGTGCCAGCAGTGAGGCAGGGGGGCACGAGCAGTACTTC. Its protein is CASSEAGGHEQYF.